This T cell receptor beta chain was recorded in a study of blood T cell repertoires in COVID-19. Study context: Samples representing acute and convalescent COVID-19 were sourced from the United States, Italy and Spain. PBMCs, B-cell-depleted T cells, or T cells provided the cDNA or gDNA that made up the material.

This clone was seen only once. Seattle-derived patients entered the study during active infection and were followed longitudinally. Study processing details: Reference gene primer amplification gave estimated nucleated cell counts. Produced via immunoSEQ multiplex PCR; TCRdb's table is partial and in-frame only. V and J calls and clone size follow that table, whereas D and trimming were derived from the DNA. The sample shows 150,000 to 200,000 clones, approximately 90% of them seen only once. After removal of 4 bases from V and 6 bases from J, the junction contained 19 bases not matched to a gene. Germline V gene sequence: CDR1 SGHNT, CDR2 YYREEE (reference sequence). CDR3 length: 20 residues.

Source material: peripheral blood. The chain joins TRBV5-4 to TRBJ2-5; TRBD2 aligns across 15 bases. The clonotype originates from a man aged 25-40 years with COVID-19, enrolled during active disease. The CDR3 sequence: CASSLPGTSGRTSPQKTQYF. CDR3 sequence (DNA): TGTGCCAGCAGCCTTCCCGGGACTAGCGGGAGGACATCCCCTCAGAAGACCCAGTACTTC.